These 27 T cell receptor beta chains share one sample of origin, sequenced in a study of blood T cell repertoires in COVID-19. Measured with immunoSEQ multiplex PCR; TCRdb has only the in-frame clones, and not every one. The sample consists of approximately 45,000 clones, roughly 88% of them appearing once. Sequenced material: peripheral blood. These receptors came from a human donor in a cohort sampled during active COVID-19.

This chain connects TRBV6-5 to TRBJ1-6; D uncertain. The CDR3 has 15 amino acids. The V end lost 8 bases, the J end lost 3 bases, and 14 bases lay between the germline ends. Germline CDR1 is MNHEY and CDR2 is SVGAGI. This CDR3 is CASGRGLNYNSPLHF. CDR3 nucleotides: TGTGCCAGCGGAAGAGGGCTAAACTATAATTCACCCCTCCACTTT.

The chain links TRBV7-9 to TRBJ2-3; TRBD2 agrees at 10 bases. V shed 5 bases and J 7 bases; nucleotides not matched to a gene: 12. Germline values: CDR1 SEHNR, CDR2 FQNEAQ (reference sequence). The CDR3 has 16 residues. The CDR3 sequence is CASSTASGRARNTQYF. CDR3 nucleotide sequence: TGTGCCAGCAGCACCGCAAGCGGGAGGGCCCGGAATACGCAGTATTTT. The full variable domain, completed using reference TRBV7-9 and TRBJ2-3, is DTGVSQNPRHKITKRGQNVTFRCDPISEHNRLYWYRQTLGQGPEFLTYFQNEAQLEKSRLLSDRFSAERPKGSFSTLEIQRTEQGDSAMYLCASSTASGRARNTQYFGPGTRLTVL.

This clone is labeled as large. This chain joins TRBV6-2 or TRBV6-3 and TRBJ2-1; D unresolved. This CDR3 has 14 amino acids. CDR1 and CDR2 from the germline V gene are MNHEY and SVGEGT. V lost 2 bases, J lost 3 bases, and 8 bases lay in between. Here the CDR3 reads CASSYSRLYNEQFF. CDR3 DNA: TGTGCCAGCAGTTACAGCAGGCTCTACAATGAGCAGTTCTTC.

The rearrangement links TRBV5-5 to TRBJ1-2, with D possibly matching TRBD1 (6 bases). The CDR3 is made up of 14 amino acids. The germline gives CDR1 SGHKS, CDR2 YYEKEE (reference sequence). Trimming pared 5 bases from V and 2 bases from J, leaving 13 bases between. The CDR3 DNA reads as TGTGCCAGCAGACCGCAGGGGTCGAACTATGGCTACACCTTC. It specifies CASRPQGSNYGYTF. The full variable domain, rest sourced from reference TRBV5-5 and TRBJ1-2, is DAGVTQSPTHLIKTRGQQVTLRCSPISGHKSVSWYQQVLGQGPQFIFQYYEKEERGRGNFPDRFSARQFPNYSSELNVNALLLGDSALYLCASRPQGSNYGYTFGSGTRLTVV.

CDR3 sequence (DNA): TGCAGTGCGAATGGAGGTTACGAGCAGTACTTC. The encoded protein is CSANGGYEQYF. V gene TRBV20-1 combines with J gene TRBJ2-7; D is perhaps TRBD2 (5 bases). Trimming stripped 6 bases from V and 4 bases from J, with 10 bases between. The CDR3 covers 11 residues. Germline V gene lookup returns CDR1 DFQATT and CDR2 SNEGSKA (reference sequence).

The chain combines TRBV5-6 with TRBJ2-1; D is uncertain. V lost 0 bases to trimming and J lost 9 bases, with 10 bases between them. The CDR3 covers 13 residues. CDR1 SGHDT and CDR2 YYEEEE come from the germline V gene. The CDR3 nucleotides are TGTGCCAGCAGCTTGGACAGAAAACGTGAGCAGTTCTTC. It yields the protein CASSLDRKREQFF.

The chain recombines TRBV18 with TRBJ2-7; a possible D gene is TRBD1 (6 bases). Trimming took off 3 bases at V and 6 bases at J, with 9 bases between the two ends. Germline V lookup: CDR1 KGHSH, CDR2 LQKENI. The CDR3 spans 12 residues. CDR3 DNA sequence: TGTGCCAGCTCACCCAGGGGTGCCGAGCAGTACTTC. As protein: CASSPRGAEQYF.

V usage is TRBV25-1 and J usage is TRBJ1-3; 8 positions match TRBD1. Germline V gene sequence: CDR1 MGHDK, CDR2 SYGVNS. CDR3 size: 14 residues. The ends lost 4 bases at V and 3 bases at J; junction bases unmatched: 2. The CDR3 sequence: CASSGTGGGNTIYF. The CDR3 nucleotides are TGTGCCAGCAGTGGTACAGGGGGTGGAAACACCATATATTTT. Together with reference TRBV25-1 and TRBJ1-3, the CDR3 gives the full variable domain: EADIYQTPRYLVIGTGKKITLECSQTMGHDKMYWYQQDPGMELHLIHYSYGVNSTEKGDLSSESTVSRIRTEHFPLTLESARPSHTSQYLCASSGTGGGNTIYFGEGSWLTVV.

This clone has just a few counts. The gene calls are TRBV19 and TRBJ1-5, with TRBD1 matching 8 bases. The CDR3 is 19 residues long. V lost 2 bases to trimming and J lost 4 bases; unmatched junction nucleotides: 16. Germline loops: CDR1 LNHDA, CDR2 SQIVND (reference sequence). CDR3 amino acids: CASSIYPIHAGTGNQPQHF. CDR3 coding DNA: TGTGCCAGTAGTATATACCCCATACACGCCGGGACAGGTAATCAGCCCCAGCATTTT.

The chain has TRBV19 and TRBJ1-3; 10 bases fit TRBD1. The germline CDR1 and CDR2 sequences are LNHDA and SQIVND (reference sequence). The CDR3 runs 15 residues. With V trimmed by 6 bases and J by 3 bases, 5 bases remained unmatched. CDR3 nucleotides: TGTGCCAGTAGCGAGACAGGGGGCGGTGGAAACACCATATATTTT. As protein: CASSETGGGGNTIYF. Variable domain in full (rest from reference TRBV19 and TRBJ1-3): DGGITQSPKYLFRKEGQNVTLSCEQNLNHDAMYWYRQDPGQGLRLIYYSQIVNDFQKGDIAEGYSVSREKKESFPLTVTSAQKNPTAFYLCASSETGGGGNTIYFGEGSWLTVV.

Written as DNA, the CDR3 is TGCGCCAGCAGCACCCCCGACAGGGCCCCCTACGAGCAGTACTTC. Its translation is CASSTPDRAPYEQYF. The genes are TRBV5-1 and TRBJ2-7; 7 nucleotides match TRBD1. J gave up 2 bases and V 4 bases, and 9 bases lay outside the gene matches. From germline, CDR1 is SGHRS and CDR2 YFSETQ. The CDR3 is 15 residues long.

The chain links TRBV28 to TRBJ2-5; D possibly corresponds to TRBD2 (7 bases). V was pared by 5 bases and J by 2 bases, with 15 bases between. Germline V lookup: CDR1 MDHEN, CDR2 SYDVKM. This CDR3 comprises 15 residues. CDR3 bases: TGTGCCAGCAGTCCGGGGGGCGGGGGACAAGAGACCCAGTACTTC. This encodes CASSPGGGGQETQYF. Full variable domain (remainder filled in from reference TRBV28 and TRBJ2-5): DVKVTQSSRYLVKRTGEKVFLECVQDMDHENMFWYRQDPGLGLRLIYFSYDVKMKEKGDIPEGYSVSREKKERFSLILESASTNQTSMYLCASSPGGGGQETQYFGPGTRLLVL.

The V call is TRBV7-9, the J call TRBJ1-4; 7 nucleotides agree with TRBD1. The V gene's germline CDR1 is SEHNR and CDR2 FQNEAQ (reference sequence). The CDR3 covers 15 residues. V shed 5 bases, J shed 5 bases, and the junction held 8 bases outside the gene matches. The CDR3 reads CASSKRQGENEKLFF. The CDR3 DNA follows: TGTGCCAGCAGCAAAAGACAGGGTGAGAATGAAAAACTGTTTTTT.

The gene calls are TRBV29-1 and TRBJ1-1; TRBD1 aligns across 11 bases. J lost 5 bases, V lost 7 bases, and 6 bases had no gene match. The CDR3 runs to 13 residues. Germline values: CDR1 SQVTM, CDR2 ANQGSEA. CDR3 DNA: TGCAGCGCAGGGGACAGGGGGGGAACTGAAGCTTTCTTT. Translated, it gives CSAGDRGGTEAFF.

This chain connects TRBV9 to TRBJ2-1, with TRBD2 matching 15 bases. The germline gives CDR1 SGDLS, CDR2 YYNGEE. V lost 4 bases, J lost 12 bases, and 8 bases stayed unmatched. The CDR3 contains 15 residues. This CDR3 reads CASSLNGLAGGWQFF. CDR3 coding DNA: TGTGCCAGCAGCCTTAATGGACTAGCGGGGGGGTGGCAGTTCTTC.

This clone was recorded only once. CDR3 nucleotide sequence: TGCAGCGTTGATGGACAGGAGTTCAACTATGGCTACACCTTC. Translating gives CSVDGQEFNYGYTF. The chain combines TRBV29-1 with TRBJ1-2; 7 bases match TRBD1. The CDR3 length is 14 residues. In germline, CDR1 is SQVTM, CDR2 ANQGSEA. With V trimmed by 3 bases and J by 2 bases, 6 bases remained unmatched.

The DNA of the CDR3 is TGTGCCACCAGTGATCAGTATGAGCAGTTCTTC. Its protein product is CATSDQYEQFF. The rearrangement joins TRBV24-1 to TRBJ2-1; no definite D call. V was shortened by 3 bases and J by 8 bases, with 4 bases between the two germline ends. The CDR3 spans 11 residues. Germline V CDR1 and CDR2: KGHDR, SFDVKD.

The J gene is TRBJ1-1, the V gene TRBV9; 10 bases agree with TRBD1. The germline V gene encodes CDR1 SGDLS and CDR2 YYNGEE. Trimming removed 3 bases from V and 1 base from J; junction bases left unmatched: 3. This CDR3 contains 15 residues. CDR3 DNA sequence: TGTGCCAGCAGCGCCCGGACAGGGGGGAACACTGAAGCTTTCTTT. Translated, it gives CASSARTGGNTEAFF.

The chain employs TRBV19 and TRBJ1-5, with a tentative D call TRBD1 (5 bases). The length of the CDR3 is 15 residues. The V gene lost 4 bases and the J gene lost 0 bases, with 10 bases spanning the gap. Germline loops: CDR1 LNHDA, CDR2 SQIVND (reference sequence). CDR3 DNA: TGTGCCAGTAGTAGGCTGGACACTAGCAATCAGCCCCAGCATTTT. This codes for CASSRLDTSNQPQHF.

The gene calls are TRBV5-1 and TRBJ1-1, with 8 bases lining up with TRBD1. CDR1 SGHRS and CDR2 YFSETQ come from the germline V gene. The ends lost 8 bases at V and 1 base at J; junction bases unmatched: 7. There are 14 residues in the CDR3. CDR3 bases: TGCGCCAGTTTATCCGGGACAGGGAACACTGAAGCTTTCTTT. Translation: CASLSGTGNTEAFF.

The CDR3 DNA follows: TGCAGCGGAATCTGGACAGGGGGCGCCTCCACTGAAGCTTTCTTT. It translates to CSGIWTGGASTEAFF. The V gene is TRBV29-1, the J gene TRBJ1-1; 11 bases map to TRBD1. V trimming: 7 bases; J trimming: 4 bases; junction bases outside the gene matches: 11. Germline V gene data show CDR1 as SQVTM and CDR2 as ANQGSEA. The CDR3 runs to 15 residues.

The V and J genes are TRBV5-4 and TRBJ2-4, with a tentative D call TRBD1 (5 bases). This CDR3 contains 16 residues. Trimming pared 5 bases from V and 0 bases from J, leaving 15 bases between. Germline V CDR1 and CDR2: SGHNT, YYREEE (reference sequence). The CDR3, as DNA: TGTGCCAGCAGTCGCGATACAGGAGTAGCCAAAAACATTCAGTACTTC. Protein product: CASSRDTGVAKNIQYF.

The chain is built from TRBV12-3 or TRBV12-4 and TRBJ1-2; TRBD1 aligns across 8 bases. CDR3 size: 13 residues. Unmatched junction bases numbered 4, after V lost 6 bases and J lost 4 bases. CDR3 sequence (DNA): TGTGCCAGCAGGCAAGGGACAGGCTATGGCTACACCTTC. Its protein product is CASRQGTGYGYTF.

The chain employs TRBV7-3 and TRBJ2-1; 8 bases fit TRBD2. Trimming removed 2 bases from V and 8 bases from J; junction bases left unmatched: 17. CDR3 length equals 18 residues. Germline V gene sequence: CDR1 SGHTA, CDR2 FQGTGA. The chain's CDR3 is CASSLRPSSGSLTDEQFF. For the CDR3, the DNA is TGTGCCAGCAGCTTACGGCCCTCGAGCGGGAGCCTTACAGATGAGCAGTTCTTC.

This clone was detected once. The V and J genes are TRBV29-1 and TRBJ1-1; TRBD1 might be the D (6 bases). The CDR3 runs 13 residues. V lost 6 bases to trimming and J lost 5 bases, with 16 bases between them. Germline V gives CDR1 SQVTM, CDR2 ANQGSEA. In nucleotides, the CDR3 is TGCAGCGTCGGGAGGGGGAGGCGGACTGAAGCTTTCTTT. Its protein is CSVGRGRRTEAFF.

V usage is TRBV28 and J usage is TRBJ2-3; 9 bases line up with TRBD1. V dropped 4 bases and J dropped 4; count of bases not matched to a gene: 12. The CDR3 contains 17 residues. Germline values: CDR1 MDHEN, CDR2 SYDVKM. The CDR3 is CASSSPPGTGLSDTQYF. CDR3 nucleotide sequence: TGTGCCAGCAGTTCACCCCCCGGGACAGGGTTGTCAGATACGCAGTATTTT.

The chain recombines TRBV28 with TRBJ2-7; 10 nucleotides match TRBD2. Germline V CDR1 and CDR2: MDHEN, SYDVKM. This CDR3 spans 16 amino acids. The trim removed 7 bases at V and 2 bases at J, leaving 11 bases unmatched. CDR3 sequence reads: CASTPGGTSGTYEQYF. As DNA, the CDR3 is TGTGCCAGCACTCCAGGAGGAACTAGCGGGACCTACGAGCAGTACTTC.